This entry is about one TCR beta chain. Germline V gene lookup returns CDR1 SNHLY and CDR2 FYNNEI. This CDR3 has 14 amino acids. V dropped 4 bases and J dropped 1 base, with 10 bases sitting between them. This entry is derived from a study of cytomegalovirus exposure and HLA in healthy donors. The PCR had 60 Vbeta and 13 Jbeta primers. Sequencing was performed with immunoSEQ multiplex PCR; in TCRdb, only in-frame clones are kept and a portion is missing. The sample lists about 280,000 clones, 85% to 90% occurring once. The TCR was taken from a woman aged 18 to 35 in good health and CMV-seronegative. The chain is built from TRBV2 and TRBJ2-5; possibly TRBD1 for D (5 bases). Sequencing was done on a sample of PBMCs. The CDR3 here is CASSVVTGQETQYF. The DNA for the CDR3 is TGTGCCAGCAGTGTTGTAACAGGCCAAGAGACCCAGTACTTC.